Presented here are 30 T cell receptor beta chains from one specimen sequenced in a study of T cells in Graves' hyperthyroidism and ophthalmopathy. It was RNA transcripts that yielded the amplified TCR beta CDR3 regions. In the first-round RT-PCR of the TCR CDR3, the HTBI primer set was used. TCRdb itself ran the multiplex PCR reads through MiXCR, one entry per CDR3 protein. The sample lists approximately 600,000 distinct CDR3 sequences; approximately 15% were seen once. Material for sequencing was blood. All receptors derive from a woman between 18 and 30 years old with Graves' ophthalmopathy.

In regard to this clonotype: This sequence may be a read error, since a much larger clone differs from it by one base. It is likely a read error, because the conserved phenylalanine at the end of the CDR3 is missing. This sequence joins TRBV6-1 and TRBJ2-5; D remains unclear. CDR1 MNHNS and CDR2 SASEGT come from the germline V gene. The ends were cut back, 1 base at V and 5 bases at J, with 11 bases in the middle. This CDR3 region has 14 residues. CDR3 nucleotides: TGTGCCAGCAGTGAAGGTCGAAGGGTTGAGACCCAGTACGTC. This translates into CASSEGRRVETQYV.

The table lists this clonotype with many counts. The chain carries TRBV18 and TRBJ1-1; TRBD1 might be the D (5 bases). Looked up from germline, CDR1 is KGHSH and CDR2 is LQKENI. V was pared by 4 bases and J by 5 bases, with 11 bases between. This CDR3 spans 13 amino acids. Here the CDR3 DNA reads TGTGCCAGCTCACGCACGGAGGGGACTGAAGCTTTCTTT. This translates into CASSRTEGTEAFF. The full variable domain, in which reference TRBV18 and TRBJ1-1 provide the parts outside the CDR3, is NAGVMQNPRHLVRRRGQEARLRCSPMKGHSHVYWYRQLPEEGLKFMVYLQKENIIDESGMPKERFSAEFPKEGPSILRIQQVVRGDSAAYFCASSRTEGTEAFFGQGTRLTVV.

The sample holds many counts of this clonotype. The chain is built from TRBV6-2 or TRBV6-3 and TRBJ1-5; maybe TRBD1 (5 bases). This CDR3 has 15 amino acids. V lost 8 bases, J lost 0 bases, and 14 bases lay in between. Germline V gene data show CDR1 as MNHEY and CDR2 as SVGEGT. The CDR3 DNA is TGTGCCAGCCGGGTCCGACAGAATAGCAATCAGCCCCAGCATTTT. Protein sequence: CASRVRQNSNQPQHF.

The chain combines TRBV18 with TRBJ2-7; TRBD1 matches at 7 bases. Trimming at V came to 6 bases and at J to 7 bases, leaving 12 bases not matched to a gene. CDR3 length: 14 amino acids. Germline CDR1 and CDR2: KGHSH and LQKENI. The CDR3 DNA reads TGTGCCAGCTCGCCCCTCAGGGGGAGTGGAGAGCAGTACTTC. Protein: CASSPLRGSGEQYF.

This chain connects TRBV5-1 to TRBJ1-1, with 10 bases that match TRBD1. The CDR3 spans 17 residues. Unmatched junction bases numbered 11, after V lost 5 bases and J lost 1 base. The germline V gene has CDR1 SGHRS and CDR2 YFSETQ. CDR3 nucleotide sequence: TGCGCCAGCAGGGTCGGGGACAGGGGTATGAAGAACACTGAAGCTTTCTTT. This sequence encodes CASRVGDRGMKNTEAFF.

As to this clonotype: It may be a read error: a sequence one base away is much more abundant. The chain recombines TRBV7-9 with TRBJ1-1, with D possibly being TRBD1 (5 bases). Germline assignment: CDR1 SEHNR and CDR2 FQNEAQ (reference sequence). The V end lost 11 bases, the J end lost 0 bases, and 16 bases lay between the germline ends. CDR3 length: 14 amino acids. CDR3 in amino acids: CAGPIGTLNTEAFF. The CDR3 region has the DNA TGTGCCGGTCCCATAGGGACGTTGAACACTGAAGCTTTCTTT.

This clonotype was found many times. This chain connects TRBV27 to TRBJ2-5; D may correspond to TRBD1 or TRBD2 (6 bases each). Trimming removed 0 bases at V and 1 base at J, with 18 bases between. Germline V CDR1 and CDR2: MNHEY, SMNVEV (reference sequence). The CDR3 consists of 18 residues. CDR3 nucleotides: TGTGCCAGCAGTTTATCGATAAGGGGGGACACAGGCCAAGAGACCCAGTACTTC. Translation gives CASSLSIRGDTGQETQYF.

This clonotype was recorded at least ten times. CDR3: CASSPRTRTYTDTQYF. The CDR3 nucleotides read TGTGCCAGCTCACCACGGACTAGGACCTACACAGATACGCAGTATTTT. The chain couples TRBV18 to TRBJ2-3; 7 bases map to TRBD2. V gave up 1 base and J gave up 2 bases; unmatched junction bases: 6. This CDR3 contains 16 residues. The germline gives CDR1 KGHSH, CDR2 LQKENI.

Ten or more counts support this clonotype. The chain links TRBV2 to TRBJ1-6, with D tentatively TRBD1 (5 bases). Trimming left V 6 bases short and J 6 bases short, with 6 bases between. CDR1 SNHLY and CDR2 FYNNEI come from the germline V gene. CDR3 length: 12 residues. CDR3 DNA: TGTGCCAGCAGGACAGCTAATTCACCCCTCCACTTT. Its translation is CASRTANSPLHF.

This clonotype was picked up many times. The J gene is TRBJ1-1, the V gene TRBV10-3; a possible D gene is TRBD1 (5 bases). The CDR3 loop spans 15 amino acids. Per germline, CDR1 ENHRY and CDR2 SYGVKD. Between the trimmed V and J ends, which lost 2 bases and 7 bases, there was a span of 17 bases. In DNA form, the CDR3 reads TGTGCCATCAGTGAGGGGACGAGGAGCGGTCTTGAAGCTTTCTTT. Translated, it gives CAISEGTRSGLEAFF.

This clonotype was recorded at least ten times. The J gene is TRBJ2-4, the V gene TRBV19; perhaps TRBD2 as D (6 bases). Germline CDR1 is LNHDA and CDR2 is SQIVND (reference sequence). V was pared by 2 bases and J by 0 bases, with 17 bases between. The CDR3 contains 18 residues. CDR3 coding DNA: TGTGCCAGTAGTATAAGAAGGGACTTGGGCCTAGCCAAAAACATTCAGTACTTC. Residues: CASSIRRDLGLAKNIQYF.

This clonotype was counted a few times. V usage is TRBV7-8 and J usage is TRBJ2-7, with TRBD1 identical over 7 bases. The germline V gene encodes CDR1 SGHVS and CDR2 FQNEAQ. The CDR3 is 17 residues long. The V and J ends lost 0 bases and 3 bases, in that order; junction bases with no gene match: 11. CDR3 in DNA: TGTGCCAGCAGCTTAGCGCTCTCGACAGGGAGCCACTACGAGCAGTACTTC. Translating it yields CASSLALSTGSHYEQYF.

This clonotype was seen ten or more times. This chain joins TRBV18 and TRBJ1-1; perhaps TRBD1 as D (5 bases). The germline V gene has CDR1 KGHSH and CDR2 LQKENI. V lost 2 bases to trimming and J lost 2 bases, with 9 bases between them. The CDR3 loop spans 14 amino acids. CDR3 nucleotide sequence: TGTGCCAGCTCACCAAACGGGGCAAACACTGAAGCTTTCTTT. This codes for CASSPNGANTEAFF. The full variable domain, completed using reference TRBV18 and TRBJ1-1, is NAGVMQNPRHLVRRRGQEARLRCSPMKGHSHVYWYRQLPEEGLKFMVYLQKENIIDESGMPKERFSAEFPKEGPSILRIQQVVRGDSAAYFCASSPNGANTEAFFGQGTRLTVV.

This clonotype occurred a few times. V and J are TRBV15 and TRBJ2-1; D gene ambiguous. The V end was cut by 8 bases, the J end by 2 bases, with 13 bases between. The CDR3 is made up of 14 amino acids. Germline V CDR1 and CDR2: LNHNV, YYDKDF (reference sequence). For the CDR3, the DNA is TGTGCCACCGCGGATGGTAGGCCCTACAATGAGCAGTTCTTC. It codes for CATADGRPYNEQFF.

This clonotype was seen repeatedly, ten times or more. The chain carries TRBV11-2 and TRBJ2-1, with 7 positions matching TRBD2. Unmatched junction bases numbered 12, after V lost 4 bases and J lost 0 bases. This CDR3 region has 18 residues. Per germline, CDR1 SGHAT and CDR2 FQNNGV. CDR3 coding DNA: TGTGCCAGCAGCTCGGTTAGACTAGCAAAGAGCTCCTACAATGAGCAGTTCTTC. This encodes CASSSVRLAKSSYNEQFF.

This clonotype was seen only a few times. This chain connects TRBV3-1 to TRBJ2-2; D remains unclear. Trimming removed 0 bases at V and 1 base at J, with 3 bases between. This CDR3 is 14 amino acids long. Germline V gene data show CDR1 as LGHDT and CDR2 as YNNKEL (reference sequence). The CDR3 sequence is CASSQERNTGELFF. CDR3 in DNA: TGTGCCAGCAGCCAAGAGCGGAACACCGGGGAGCTGTTTTTT.

V and J are TRBV3-1 and TRBJ2-2, with unresolved D. Germline loops: CDR1 LGHDT, CDR2 YNNKEL (reference sequence). The V and J ends lost 0 bases and 0 bases respectively, with 5 bases between them. The CDR3 is 15 residues long. The CDR3 loop is CASSQDLANTGELFF. In DNA form, the CDR3 reads TGTGCCAGCAGCCAAGATTTGGCGAACACCGGGGAGCTGTTTTTT.

This clonotype has at least ten counts. The chain recombines TRBV7-9 with TRBJ2-7; 10 bases align to TRBD1. CDR3 length: 17 residues. J lost 1 base, V lost 5 bases, and 11 bases had no gene match. The germline CDR1 and CDR2 sequences are SEHNR and FQNEAQ (reference sequence). The CDR3 sequence is CASSLMRPGQGSYEQYF. The DNA for the CDR3 is TGTGCCAGCAGCCTTATGCGACCGGGACAGGGGTCCTACGAGCAGTACTTC.

The chain combines TRBV28 with TRBJ2-7; 9 positions match TRBD1. Germline CDR1 MDHEN, CDR2 SYDVKM. The CDR3 is 13 residues long. Trimming took 6 bases from V and 7 from J; bases not matched to a gene: 7. The CDR3 loop is CASSYGTGREQYF. The CDR3 region has the DNA TGTGCCAGCAGCTACGGGACAGGGCGAGAGCAGTACTTC.

A word on this clonotype: It is likely a read error, because the conserved phenylalanine at the end of the CDR3 is missing. The genes are TRBV30 and TRBJ2-7; 8 nucleotides line up with TRBD2. Germline CDR1 reads GTSNPN; CDR2 reads SVGIG (reference sequence). The V and J ends lost 5 bases and 4 bases, in that order; junction bases with no gene match: 7. CDR3 length: 13 residues. Written as DNA, the CDR3 is TGTGCCTGGCACGGGAGGGGGTTTTACGAGCAGTACCTC. It encodes CAWHGRGFYEQYL.

This clonotype was found many times. V usage is TRBV30 and J usage is TRBJ2-1, with 10 bases identical to TRBD1. Germline V lookup: CDR1 GTSNPN, CDR2 SVGIG (reference sequence). V dropped 1 base and J dropped 4; count of bases not matched to a gene: 1. This CDR3 is built from 14 residues. The CDR3 spells CAWSEGQGYNEQFF. CDR3 nucleotides: TGTGCCTGGAGTGAGGGACAGGGGTACAATGAGCAGTTCTTC.

This clonotype appeared many times. The chain couples TRBV2 to TRBJ2-7, with TRBD2 matching 7 bases. Trimming took 2 bases from V and 2 from J; bases not matched to a gene: 3. The CDR3 length is 14 residues. From germline, CDR1 is SNHLY and CDR2 FYNNEI. The CDR3 bases are TGTGCCAGCAGTGAAATTGCGGGAGCCTACGAGCAGTACTTC. It yields the protein CASSEIAGAYEQYF.

This clonotype turned up a few times. This chain links TRBV9 with TRBJ2-1, with D possibly being TRBD2 (5 bases). V was shortened by 7 bases and J by 4 bases, with 18 bases between the two germline ends. Germline CDR1 and CDR2: SGDLS and YYNGEE. The CDR3 is 15 amino acids. The CDR3 loop reads CASGSPGIGYNEQFF. The DNA of the CDR3 is TGTGCCAGCGGCAGTCCCGGGATAGGGTACAATGAGCAGTTCTTC. Complete variable domain (other parts from reference TRBV9 and TRBJ2-1): DSGVTQTPKHLITATGQRVTLRCSPRSGDLSVYWYQQSLDQGLQFLIQYYNGEERAKGNILERFSAQQFPDLHSELNLSSLELGDSALYFCASGSPGIGYNEQFFGPGTRLTVL.

This clonotype has more than one count but fewer than ten. The chain links TRBV6-1 to TRBJ2-2, with D possibly being TRBD2 (5 bases). V lost 5 bases, J lost 3 bases, and 10 bases lay in between. Germline CDR1 reads MNHNS; CDR2 reads SASEGT. The length of the CDR3 is 14 residues. The CDR3, as DNA: TGTGCCAGCAGTCCCCGGACTCACACCGGGGAGCTGTTTTTT. It codes for CASSPRTHTGELFF.

As concerns this clonotype: Being one base from a much bigger clone, this may be a read error. The chain employs TRBV20-1 and TRBJ2-1; 8 nucleotides line up with TRBD1. CDR3 size: 17 residues. With V trimmed by 0 bases and J by 6 bases, 13 bases remained unmatched. The germline V gene encodes CDR1 DFQATT and CDR2 SNEGSKA (reference sequence). This chain's CDR3 is CSARDPYGAGGPNEQFF. The DNA of the CDR3 is TGCAGTGCTAGAGACCCATACGGGGCAGGGGGCCCCAATGAGCAGTTCTTC.

The chain joins TRBV29-1 to TRBJ2-1; no firm D call. Germline loops: CDR1 SQVTM, CDR2 ANQGSEA. The CDR3 extends over 15 amino acids. Deletions cut 3 bases from V and 2 bases from J, with 14 bases between. The CDR3 loop is CSVELGDAPYNEQFF. The CDR3 nucleotides read TGCAGCGTTGAGCTGGGCGACGCTCCCTACAATGAGCAGTTCTTC.

The table lists this clonotype with many counts. The chain couples TRBV18 to TRBJ1-2, with 7 bases that match TRBD1. V lost 3 bases, J lost 3 bases, and 4 bases stayed unmatched. CDR3 size: 14 residues. Germline CDR1 and CDR2: KGHSH and LQKENI. CDR3 amino acids: CASSPIGTDYGYTF. The CDR3 DNA follows: TGTGCCAGCTCACCGATCGGGACAGACTATGGCTACACCTTC.

V gene TRBV5-1 combines with J gene TRBJ2-2, with D possibly being TRBD1 or TRBD2 (5 bases each). The V and J ends lost 3 bases and 6 bases respectively, with 18 bases between them. Germline CDR1 reads SGHRS; CDR2 reads YFSETQ. The CDR3 totals 16 residues. The CDR3 here is CASSWDHAASSGELFF. The CDR3 coding sequence is TGCGCCAGCAGCTGGGACCACGCCGCGAGTTCCGGGGAGCTGTTTTTT.

This chain connects TRBV6-6 to TRBJ1-2; no definite D call. The CDR3 runs to 14 residues. V was trimmed by 0 bases and J by 6 bases, leaving 11 bases between them. Per the germline V gene, CDR1 is MNHNY and CDR2 is SVGAGI (reference sequence). CDR3 nucleotide sequence: TGTGCCAGCAGTTACTCGGGCGTTGGGGATGGCTACACCTTC. It is translated as CASSYSGVGDGYTF.

The CDR3 reads CASATGQGNQPQHF. The CDR3 nucleotides are TGTGCTAGTGCCACGGGACAGGGCAATCAGCCCCAGCATTTT. This chain connects TRBV12-5 to TRBJ1-5; TRBD1 agrees at 8 bases. The CDR3 sequence is 14 residues long. Germline values: CDR1 LGHNT, CDR2 FRNRAP. With 7 bases clipped from V and 2 bases from J, the junction kept 4 bases outside the gene matches.